This T cell receptor (beta chain) was identified in a study of blood T cells in healthy people across ages (dated by TCRdb to between 2015 and 2016). Study-level background: In model experiments, roughly one uniquely barcoded TCR beta cDNA molecule per two T cells was captured by template switching. Using deep sequencing normalized with unique cDNA molecular identifiers, the study measured how TCR beta repertoire diversity changes with age. Donors were grouped into four age groups: young (average about 15 years), middle-aged (around 39), aged (over 55) and long-lived (just over 80). To avoid experimental bias, donors of different ages were distributed randomly across sequencing lanes. The study analyzed two additional independent replicas of 1 million unique cDNA reads from the same blood draw for two donors, one aged 18 to 30 and one aged 80 or older. The full study reports these points: Conclusive comparison of naive and antigen-experienced compartments was prevented by the profiling of bulk unsorted PBMCs. The CMV infection status of donors was not known, potentially confounding age-related changes in expanded clonotypes. Compared with the aged group, the long-lived group had more naive CD4+ T cells, fewer expanded clones and increased TCR diversity, suggesting age selection. The percentage of naive T cells measured by flow cytometry correlated strongly with observed TCR beta diversity. Observed TCR beta diversity per million T cells fell roughly linearly with age, and a significant reduction was already apparent by age roughly 40. Total diversity estimates from one million sequenced T cells were considered lower bounds and underestimates.

Library method: 5' RACE. The run used an Illumina HiSeq 2500. A second roughly 6 to 11 cycle PCR used a sample-barcoded 5' primer and a J-beta primer mix. A template-switch 5' adaptor carrying 12 random nucleotides introduced a unique molecular identifier onto each TCR beta cDNA molecule. At least 2.5 million CDR3-containing paired-end reads were obtained from each sample. First-strand cDNA was synthesized from all RNA with the Mint cDNA synthesis kit, primed by a TRBC-specific oligonucleotide. Following uracil-DNA glycosylase treatment, a first 18-cycle PCR with universal primers M1SS and BC2_uni_R was performed on all cDNA. Under the source paper's analysis protocol: Each sample was normalized by randomly selecting 1 million high-quality reads, each carrying a distinct molecular identifier. Reads sharing molecular identifiers were discarded rather than binned into consensus sequences. MiTCR, with a Q25 quality threshold and the strictest error-elimination algorithm, was used for CDR3 identification, clonotype clustering and error correction. Lower-bound total TCR beta diversity was estimated with a nonparametric unseen species model using Euler transformation. Using fastp trimming at Q25 and MiXCR clonotype assembly, TCRdb reanalyzed the public sequencing data and kept in-frame beta chains. A single entry per CDR3 protein holds the most common genes and DNA from its merged rows. TCRdb's processing, not the authors' own work, is the source of the V and J calls. Recorded for this sample are 600,000 or so distinct CDR3 sequences; under 30% of them occurred a single time. Around 14% of the sample rests with the top ten.

About this clonotype itself: Its antigen is not yet known. At one of its ends the junction is not consistent with the germline gene, which may arise from a read error.

CDR1 and CDR2 are drawn from the germline V gene (reference sequence): SEHNR, FQNEAQ. Inclusive of the bounding cysteine and phenylalanine, the CDR3 is 14 residues long. Of the read, only the CDR3 DNA is kept; its 42 bases are in frame from base 1. The roughly 38 donors, aged about 6 to 90 years, were systemically healthy Caucasian individuals from Russia. Each donor gave roughly 9.5 milliliters of peripheral blood, collected into EDTA-treated Vacutainer tubes. Ficoll-Paque density-gradient centrifugation was used to isolate PBMCs, with at least 6.5 million per sample. Total RNA, at least 6 micrograms per sample, was extracted from PBMCs with Trizol reagent. Naive CD45RAhigh/CD27high T cell percentages were measured by flow cytometry on a PBMC aliquot from every donor.

This clonotype originated in a woman aged 80 or over in good health. The specimen sequenced was blood. The sequence joins TRBV7-9 to TRBJ1-4, and the D gene may be TRBD1, 5 bases matching. DNA sequence: TGTGCCAGCAGCTTACGCAGGGATAATGAAAGACTGTTTTTT. It encodes CASSLRRDNERLFF.